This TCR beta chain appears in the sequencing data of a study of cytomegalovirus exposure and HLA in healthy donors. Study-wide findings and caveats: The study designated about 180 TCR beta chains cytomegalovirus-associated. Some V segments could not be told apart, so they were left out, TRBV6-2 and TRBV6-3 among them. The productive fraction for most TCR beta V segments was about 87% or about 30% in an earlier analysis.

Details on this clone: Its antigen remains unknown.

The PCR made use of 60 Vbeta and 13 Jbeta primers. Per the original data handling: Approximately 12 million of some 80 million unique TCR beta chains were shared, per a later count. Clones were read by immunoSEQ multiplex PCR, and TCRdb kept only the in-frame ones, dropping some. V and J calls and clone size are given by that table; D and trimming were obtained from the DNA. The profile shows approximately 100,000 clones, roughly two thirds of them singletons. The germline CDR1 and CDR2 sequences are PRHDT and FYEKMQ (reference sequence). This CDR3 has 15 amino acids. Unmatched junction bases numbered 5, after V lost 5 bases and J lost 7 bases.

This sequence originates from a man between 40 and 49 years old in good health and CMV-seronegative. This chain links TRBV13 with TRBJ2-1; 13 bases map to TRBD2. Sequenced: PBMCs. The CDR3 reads CASSMGLAGLNEQFF. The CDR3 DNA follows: TGTGCCAGCAGCATGGGACTAGCGGGGTTGAATGAGCAGTTCTTC.